The 21 T cell receptor beta chains below were found in one sample sequenced in a study of T cells after yellow fever vaccination. One entry per CDR3 protein results from TCRdb running MiXCR on the 5' RACE reads. The sample contains under 300,000 distinct CDR3 sequences, 6.5% to 8.5% of which appear only once. Sequenced material: CD4+ T cells sorted from PBMCs, taken 15 days after the yellow fever booster vaccination. These receptors were obtained from a man aged 25 to 45 who received the YFV17D yellow fever vaccine.

This clonotype was seen a handful of times. The DNA for the CDR3 is TGTGCCAGCAGCTTGGAGGGACAGAGTTTACTAGCCAAAAACATTCAGTACTTC. This encodes CASSLEGQSLLAKNIQYF. The V gene is TRBV5-6, the J gene TRBJ2-4; 7 bases are shared with TRBD1. The germline CDR1 and CDR2 sequences are SGHDT and YYEEEE. V shed 0 bases and J 0 bases; nucleotides not matched to a gene: 9. There are 18 residues in the CDR3.

Only a few counts were recorded for this clonotype. J is TRBJ1-1 and V is TRBV5-1; TRBD1 might be the D (6 bases). V shed 4 bases and J shed 4 bases, with 14 bases lying between them. Per germline, CDR1 SGHRS and CDR2 YFSETQ. This CDR3 comprises 14 residues. CDR3 loop: CASSPMGGPTEAFF. The CDR3 DNA reads as TGCGCCAGCAGCCCAATGGGGGGGCCCACTGAAGCTTTCTTT.

Comments on this clonotype: A single base separates this from a much larger clone, so it may be a read error. The chain links TRBV12-3 or TRBV12-4 to TRBJ2-7, with a weak D call TRBD2 (5 bases). The CDR3 is 15 amino acids. V lost 1 base to trimming and J lost 3 bases, with 13 bases between them. CDR3 DNA: TGTGCCAGCAGTTTAGGCGACCTTGGAGGCTACGAGCAGTACTTC. Translation gives CASSLGDLGGYEQYF.

In its sample, this clonotype was seen a few times. V and J are TRBV19 and TRBJ2-1, with TRBD2 identical over 9 bases. There are 16 residues in the CDR3. Germline V lookup: CDR1 LNHDA, CDR2 SQIVND (reference sequence). Trimming took 5 bases from V and 6 from J; bases not matched to a gene: 11. CDR3 in DNA: TGTGCCAGTAGTGGAACCGGGACTAGCTCCCGCAATGAGCAGTTCTTC. The encoded protein is CASSGTGTSSRNEQFF.

The chain has TRBV7-2 and TRBJ2-7; 8 bases map to TRBD1. The CDR3 is 15 residues long. The V and J ends lost 0 bases and 3 bases, in that order; junction bases with no gene match: 4. CDR1 is SGHTA, CDR2 FQGNSA, per germline. CDR3 residues: CASSLAGQVYYEQYF. The DNA of the CDR3 is TGTGCCAGCAGCTTAGCGGGACAGGTATACTACGAGCAGTACTTC.

This clonotype was counted between two and nine times. The rearrangement uses TRBV2 and TRBJ2-7, with TRBD1 matching over 7 bases. The V and J ends lost 4 bases and 6 bases, in that order; junction bases with no gene match: 3. Germline lookup yields CDR1 SNHLY and CDR2 FYNNEI. CDR3 size: 12 residues. Written as DNA, the CDR3 is TGTGCCAGCAGTGGACAGGGTGGCGAGCAGTACTTC. It specifies CASSGQGGEQYF.

V is TRBV7-2 and J is TRBJ2-2, with unresolved D. Per germline, CDR1 SGHTA and CDR2 FQGNSA. This CDR3 is 14 amino acids long. V was trimmed by 3 bases and J by 4 bases, leaving 9 bases between them. The CDR3 DNA is TGTGCCAGCAGCTTCCGTGTAATCACCGGGGAGCTGTTTTTT. Its translation is CASSFRVITGELFF.

This clonotype was counted only a few times. The CDR3 DNA is TGTGCCAGCAGTTTCGGGACAGGGCTTGTCGAGCAGTACTTC. This sequence encodes CASSFGTGLVEQYF. This chain connects TRBV6-2 or TRBV6-3 to TRBJ2-7; 9 bases are shared with TRBD1. CDR1 MNHEY and CDR2 SVGEGT come from the germline V gene. Trimming removed 4 bases from V and 6 bases from J; junction bases left unmatched: 7. The CDR3 spans 14 residues.

Details on this clonotype: The junction shows a germline mismatch at one end, possibly a read error. V and J are TRBV20-1 and TRBJ1-1; D not resolved. CDR1 is DFQATT and CDR2 is SNEGSKA in the germline V gene (reference sequence). The CDR3 has 11 residues. CDR3 protein: CSAGEYTEAFF. CDR3 nucleotide sequence: TGCAGTGCTGGAGAGTACACTGAAGCTTTCTTT.

This clonotype was detected many times. CDR3 in amino acids: CASSQDSVRNTGELFF. The DNA for the CDR3 is TGTGCCAGCAGCCAAGATTCGGTCAGGAACACCGGGGAGCTGTTTTTT. This chain connects TRBV4-2 to TRBJ2-2; D not certain. Germline-derived CDR1 and CDR2 are LGHNA and YNFKEQ. This CDR3 region has 16 residues. The germline V and J ends were trimmed by 0 bases and 1 base, with 9 bases remaining between them.

This chain connects TRBV12-3 or TRBV12-4 to TRBJ1-5; no clear D. The CDR3 runs to 12 residues. Trimming cost V 6 bases and J 11 bases, with 14 bases left between them. The CDR3 loop is CASSEGGVTQHF. For the CDR3, the DNA is TGTGCCAGCAGCGAGGGTGGGGTGACCCAGCATTTT.

This clonotype was picked up a small number of times. The chain joins TRBV27 to TRBJ2-5; 7 nucleotides match TRBD1. V trimming: 6 bases; J trimming: 5 bases; junction bases outside the gene matches: 12. The CDR3 extends over 15 amino acids. Germline V lookup: CDR1 MNHEY, CDR2 SMNVEV (reference sequence). CDR3 DNA sequence: TGTGCCAGCAGACTAGACAGGGCCCGCCTTGAGACCCAGTACTTC. Protein sequence: CASRLDRARLETQYF.

The chain couples TRBV9 to TRBJ1-2; D is unresolved. CDR3 length: 15 residues. Trimming stripped 0 bases from V and 1 base from J, with 10 bases between. Germline CDR1 is SGDLS and CDR2 is YYNGEE. In DNA form, the CDR3 reads TGTGCCAGCAGCGTAGCTCCCGGGAATAACTATGGCTACACCTTC. Translated: CASSVAPGNNYGYTF. The whole variable domain, filled in from reference TRBV9 and TRBJ1-2, reads DSGVTQTPKHLITATGQRVTLRCSPRSGDLSVYWYQQSLDQGLQFLIQYYNGEERAKGNILERFSAQQFPDLHSELNLSSLELGDSALYFCASSVAPGNNYGYTFGSGTRLTVV.

In regard to this clonotype: A read error may explain this, as a much larger clone is one base away. V is TRBV5-5 and J is TRBJ2-5, with 9 bases that match TRBD2. The germline CDR1 and CDR2 sequences are SGHKS and YYEKEE (reference sequence). The CDR3 loop spans 16 amino acids. This CDR3 is CVSSLAGLAGEETQYF. As DNA, the CDR3 is TGTGTCAGCAGCTTGGCCGGGTTAGCGGGAGAAGAGACCCAGTACTTC.

The V gene is TRBV7-2, the J gene TRBJ2-1; possible D gene TRBD2, 5 bases. CDR1 is SGHTA and CDR2 is FQGNSA in the germline V gene. CDR3 size: 14 residues. V was shortened by 1 base and J by 2 bases, with 6 bases between the two germline ends. CDR3 amino acids: CASSLVRAYNEQFF. In DNA form, the CDR3 reads TGTGCCAGCAGCTTAGTGAGGGCCTACAATGAGCAGTTCTTC.

This clonotype was recorded at least ten times. The chain couples TRBV3-1 to TRBJ2-5; D ambiguous. This CDR3 is built from 12 residues. Germline values: CDR1 LGHDT, CDR2 YNNKEL (reference sequence). V dropped 2 bases and J dropped 4 bases, with 5 bases sitting between them. The CDR3 here is CASSQWIETQYF. The CDR3 DNA follows: TGTGCCAGCAGCCAATGGATAGAGACCCAGTACTTC.

There are a few counts of this clonotype. The junction departs from germline at one end; a sequencing error may be responsible. The chain couples TRBV6-2 or TRBV6-3 to TRBJ2-1; 14 positions match TRBD2. This CDR3 is 12 amino acids long. CDR1 and CDR2 from the germline V gene are MNHEY and SVGEGT. The CDR3 sequence is CASSDPGLAGAF. The CDR3 DNA follows: TGTGCCAGCAGTGACCCGGGACTAGCGGGAGCGTTC.

This clonotype occurred a few times. The rearrangement uses TRBV7-9 and TRBJ2-5; TRBD2 matches at 10 bases. V shed 4 bases and J 2 bases; nucleotides not matched to a gene: 7. Germline values: CDR1 SEHNR, CDR2 FQNEAQ (reference sequence). CDR3 size: 16 residues. The CDR3 DNA reads TGTGCCAGCAGCTCTGGACTAGCGGAAAGTCAAGAGACCCAGTACTTC. Translated, it gives CASSSGLAESQETQYF.

This clonotype was seen repeatedly, ten times or more. The rearrangement uses TRBV4-3 and TRBJ2-3; 12 bases fit TRBD2. The V segment lost 4 bases and the J segment 4 bases; nucleotides outside the gene matches: 6. Germline V lookup: CDR1 LGHNA, CDR2 YSLEER. There are 16 residues in the CDR3. CDR3 in amino acids: CASSPETSGGADTQYF. For the CDR3, the DNA is TGCGCCAGCAGCCCAGAGACTAGCGGGGGAGCAGATACGCAGTATTTT.

This clonotype was counted only a few times. This chain connects TRBV3-1 to TRBJ1-2, with D maybe TRBD1 (5 bases). The V gene lost 4 bases and the J gene lost 8 bases, with 20 bases spanning the gap. The CDR3 is 15 residues long. Germline CDR1 and CDR2: LGHDT and YNNKEL (reference sequence). DNA of the CDR3: TGTGCCAGCAGCCTCCATGTCCGGGACGAAAGGGGCTACACCTTC. Translating it yields CASSLHVRDERGYTF.

Regarding this clonotype: One end of the junction does not line up with germline, which may come from a read error. The chain uses TRBV30 and TRBJ2-3, with D possibly being TRBD1 or TRBD2 (5 bases each). The CDR3 runs to 16 residues. Germline CDR1 is GTSNPN and CDR2 is SVGIG (reference sequence). The CDR3: CSWTFVGAASTDTQYF. The CDR3 DNA is TGTTCCTGGACGTTCGTCGGGGCGGCTAGCACAGATACGCAGTATTTT.